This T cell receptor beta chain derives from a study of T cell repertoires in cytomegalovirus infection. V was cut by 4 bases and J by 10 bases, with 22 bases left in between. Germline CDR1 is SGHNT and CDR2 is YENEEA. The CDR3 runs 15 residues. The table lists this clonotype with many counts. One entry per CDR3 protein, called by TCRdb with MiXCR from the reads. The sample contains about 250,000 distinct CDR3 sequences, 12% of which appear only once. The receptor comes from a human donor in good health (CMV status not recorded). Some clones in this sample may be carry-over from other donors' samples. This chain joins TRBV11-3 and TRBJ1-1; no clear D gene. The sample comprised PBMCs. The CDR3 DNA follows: TGTGCCAGCAGCTCTCTTGACCACCCTGGACTCGGAGCTTTCTTT. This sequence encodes CASSSLDHPGLGAFF.